This TCR beta chain was identified in a study of early T cells in non-severe SARS-CoV-2 infection. Study details: Sequencing of unsorted whole blood was done on bulk RNA, leaving chains unpaired.

In germline, CDR1 is MGHRA, CDR2 YSYEKL. The CDR3 contains 18 residues. V trimming: 0 bases; J trimming: 4 bases; junction bases outside the gene matches: 11. Overall study findings and caveats: Missing private and CD4 specificities, VDJdb matching favored anti-spike CD8 responses.

In TCRdb, the 5' RACE reads were re-called with MiXCR into one record per CDR3 protein. Of 20,000 to 25,000 distinct CDR3 sequences listed, approximately 4.6% were seen once; the top ten hold 15% to 20%. This clonotype was seen more than once but under ten times. Antigen: not known. The sequencing input was whole blood. The chain uses TRBV4-1 and TRBJ2-3; TRBD1 matches at 9 bases. This clonotype was sampled from an adult who was a healthcare worker with PCR-confirmed SARS-CoV-2 infection or an uninfected control (not recorded which). This chain's CDR3 is CASSQEYLRDRVPDTQYF. The CDR3 coding sequence is TGCGCCAGCAGCCAAGAATACCTCCGGGACAGGGTGCCAGATACGCAGTATTTT.